This T cell receptor (beta chain) appears in the sequencing data of a study of T cells in pancreatic ductal adenocarcinoma. The study's findings and limits: No significant tumor-blood clonality difference; means were about 0.12 and 0.073. Blood had more productive templates and roughly 8-fold more unique clonotypes than tumor.

The selected patients with pancreatic ductal adenocarcinoma had surgery but no neoadjuvant therapy. The CDR3 totals 17 residues. The V gene's germline CDR1 is LGHNA and CDR2 YNFKEQ. Germline trimming cut 0 bases from V and 7 bases from J; bases unmatched to any gene: 14. With regard to this clone: Its target is unknown.

Here immunoSEQ multiplex PCR was the method, and the copy in TCRdb shows in-frame clones only, minus some. The sample contains over 90,000 clones, about 96% of which appear only once. This TCR derives from a human donor with pancreatic ductal adenocarcinoma. Sample: PBMCs. The J gene is TRBJ2-5, the V gene TRBV4-2; 7 bases map to TRBD1. The CDR3 spells CASSQEKRQGSSATQYF. In DNA, the CDR3 is TGTGCCAGCAGCCAAGAGAAGAGACAGGGAAGTAGCGCGACCCAGTACTTC.